Sequencing of this TCR beta chain was carried out in a study of T cell responses to AZD1222 COVID-19 vaccine. TCRdb's copy holds only in-frame clones and misses some; the assay was immunoSEQ multiplex PCR. The repertoire consists of more than 120,000 clones, with around 93% occurring once and the leading ten covering roughly 5%. Germline V gives CDR1 GTSNPN, CDR2 SVGIG (reference sequence). V shed 0 bases, J shed 8 bases, and the junction held 7 bases outside the gene matches. The CDR3 totals 15 residues. To note about this clone: The antigen is undetermined.

General study points: Mapped onto spike, vaccine-associated CD4 TCRs spanned it and were dominant at 160-218 and 743-854.

Sequences were derived from peripheral blood, sampled on day 0 of AZD1222 vaccination. This TCR was sampled from an adult in good health. The rearrangement links TRBV30 to TRBJ1-4; 9 bases are a match to TRBD1. The CDR3 region has the DNA TGTGCCTGGAGTGTCGGGCGACAGGGGGGCGAAAAACTGTTTTTT. Translated: CAWSVGRQGGEKLFF.